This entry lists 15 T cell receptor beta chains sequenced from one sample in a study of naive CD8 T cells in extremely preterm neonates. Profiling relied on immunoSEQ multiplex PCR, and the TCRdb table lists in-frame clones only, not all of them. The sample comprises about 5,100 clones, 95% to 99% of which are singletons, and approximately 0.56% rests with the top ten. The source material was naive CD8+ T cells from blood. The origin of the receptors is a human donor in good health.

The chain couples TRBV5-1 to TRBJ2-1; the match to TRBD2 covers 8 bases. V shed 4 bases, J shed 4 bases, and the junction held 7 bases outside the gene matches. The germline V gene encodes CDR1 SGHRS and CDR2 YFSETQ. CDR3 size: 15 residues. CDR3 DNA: TGCGCCAGCAGCGGAGGGTCTAGCGGGTACAATGAGCAGTTCTTC. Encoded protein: CASSGGSSGYNEQFF.

The CDR3: CASSKVRQGAYGYTF. In DNA form, the CDR3 reads TGTGCCAGCAGCAAAGTCCGGCAGGGGGCCTATGGCTACACCTTC. The chain couples TRBV21-1 to TRBJ1-2; TRBD1 is taken as the D call from the table, unchecked against the DNA. TRBV21-1 constitutes a pseudogene. The CDR3 runs 15 residues.

The CDR3 sequence: CASSLTGPSYEQYF. The CDR3 DNA reads TGTGCCAGCAGTTTAACGGGTCCGTCCTACGAGCAGTACTTC. The rearrangement joins TRBV27 to TRBJ2-7; D ambiguous. Trimming took off 2 bases at V and 1 base at J, with 9 bases between the two ends. The germline gives CDR1 MNHEY, CDR2 SMNVEV (reference sequence). The CDR3 spans 14 residues.

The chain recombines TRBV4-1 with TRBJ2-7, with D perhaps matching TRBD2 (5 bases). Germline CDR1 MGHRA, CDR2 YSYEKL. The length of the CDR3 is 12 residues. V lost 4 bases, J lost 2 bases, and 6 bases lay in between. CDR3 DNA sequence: TGCGCCAGCAGCCCGGGGACCTACGAGCAGTACTTC. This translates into CASSPGTYEQYF.

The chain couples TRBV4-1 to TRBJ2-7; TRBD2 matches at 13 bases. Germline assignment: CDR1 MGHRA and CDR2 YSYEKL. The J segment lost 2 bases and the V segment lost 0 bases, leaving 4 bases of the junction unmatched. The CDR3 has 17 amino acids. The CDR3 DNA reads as TGCGCCAGCAGCCAAGAATCACTAGCGGGAGGGGCCTACGAGCAGTACTTC. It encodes CASSQESLAGGAYEQYF.

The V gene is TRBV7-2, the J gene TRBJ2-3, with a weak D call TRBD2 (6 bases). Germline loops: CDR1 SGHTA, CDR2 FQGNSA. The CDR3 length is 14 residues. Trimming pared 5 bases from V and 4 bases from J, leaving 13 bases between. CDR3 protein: CASSPLGGSDTQYF. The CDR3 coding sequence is TGTGCCAGCAGCCCCCTGGGGGGTTCAGATACGCAGTATTTT.

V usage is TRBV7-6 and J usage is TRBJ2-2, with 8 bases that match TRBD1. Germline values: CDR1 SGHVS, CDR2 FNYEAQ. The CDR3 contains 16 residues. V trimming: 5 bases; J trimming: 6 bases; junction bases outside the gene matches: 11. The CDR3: CASSLGGRGLAGELFF. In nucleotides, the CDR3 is TGTGCCAGCAGCCTCGGGGGCAGGGGGCTGGCCGGGGAGCTGTTTTTT.

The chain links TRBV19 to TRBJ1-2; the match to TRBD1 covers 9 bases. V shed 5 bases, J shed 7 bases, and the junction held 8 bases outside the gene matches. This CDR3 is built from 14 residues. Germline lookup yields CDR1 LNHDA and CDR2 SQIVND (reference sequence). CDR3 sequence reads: CASSSGTGSGGYTF. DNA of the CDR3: TGTGCCAGTAGTTCCGGGACAGGGTCTGGTGGCTACACCTTC.

The CDR3 region has the DNA TGTGCCAGCAATAAATTAGAAGGGGGCACTGAAGCTTTCTTT. This gives the protein CASNKLEGGTEAFF. The V and J genes are TRBV28 and TRBJ1-1; D is perhaps TRBD1 (6 bases). Germline V CDR1 and CDR2: MDHEN, SYDVKM. The V end was cut by 7 bases, the J end by 4 bases, with 16 bases between. The CDR3 contains 14 residues.

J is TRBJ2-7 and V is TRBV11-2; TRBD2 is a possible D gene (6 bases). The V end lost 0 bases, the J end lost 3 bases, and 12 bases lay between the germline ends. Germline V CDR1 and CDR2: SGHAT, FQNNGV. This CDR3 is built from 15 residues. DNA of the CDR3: TGTGCCAGCAGCTTAGAATTAGCGGCAGACTACGAGCAGTACTTC. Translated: CASSLELAADYEQYF.

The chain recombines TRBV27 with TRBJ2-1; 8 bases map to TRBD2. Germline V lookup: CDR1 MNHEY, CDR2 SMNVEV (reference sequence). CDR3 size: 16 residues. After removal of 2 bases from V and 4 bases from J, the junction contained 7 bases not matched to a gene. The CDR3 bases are TGTGCCAGCAGTTTAGTGCCAGCGGGGGTTTACAATGAGCAGTTCTTC. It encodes CASSLVPAGVYNEQFF.

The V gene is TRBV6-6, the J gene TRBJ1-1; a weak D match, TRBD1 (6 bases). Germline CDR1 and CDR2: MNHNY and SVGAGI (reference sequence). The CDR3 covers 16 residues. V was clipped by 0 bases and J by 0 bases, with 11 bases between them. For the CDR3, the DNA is TGTGCCAGCAGTTACTCCCAGGGGCGTATGAACACTGAAGCTTTCTTT. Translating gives CASSYSQGRMNTEAFF.

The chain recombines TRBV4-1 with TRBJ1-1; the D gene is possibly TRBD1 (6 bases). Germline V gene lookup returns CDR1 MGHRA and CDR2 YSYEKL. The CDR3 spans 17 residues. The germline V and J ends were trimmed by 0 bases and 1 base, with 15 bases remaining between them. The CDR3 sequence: CASSQDERTGPNTEAFF. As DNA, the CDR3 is TGCGCCAGCAGCCAAGATGAGCGCACAGGGCCGAACACTGAAGCTTTCTTT.

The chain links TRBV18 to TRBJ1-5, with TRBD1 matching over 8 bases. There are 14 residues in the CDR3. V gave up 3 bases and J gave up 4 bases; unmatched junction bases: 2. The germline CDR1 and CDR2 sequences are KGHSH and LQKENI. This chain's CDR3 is CASSPGDRNQPQHF. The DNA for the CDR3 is TGTGCCAGCTCACCTGGGGACAGGAATCAGCCCCAGCATTTT.

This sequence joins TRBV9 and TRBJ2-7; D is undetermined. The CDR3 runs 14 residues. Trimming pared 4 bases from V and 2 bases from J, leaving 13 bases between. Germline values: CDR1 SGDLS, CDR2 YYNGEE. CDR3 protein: CASSSAGSPYEQYF. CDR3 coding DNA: TGTGCCAGCAGCTCAGCAGGAAGCCCCTACGAGCAGTACTTC. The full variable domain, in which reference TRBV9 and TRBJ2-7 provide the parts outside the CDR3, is DSGVTQTPKHLITATGQRVTLRCSPRSGDLSVYWYQQSLDQGLQFLIQYYNGEERAKGNILERFSAQQFPDLHSELNLSSLELGDSALYFCASSSAGSPYEQYFGPGTRLTVT.